Listed here is a single TCR beta chain. Its antigen remains unknown. These data are taken from a study of radiotherapy plus CTLA-4 blockade in lung cancer. Study results and limitations: Blood saw expansion of tumor-derived TCR clones after radiotherapy plus ipilimumab.

Assay: immunoSEQ multiplex PCR; the TCRdb copy retains only in-frame clones and omits some. This sample has about 95,000 clones; 82% occur once, and the top ten carry 3% to 4%. The CDR3 spans 11 residues. From germline, CDR1 is ENHRY and CDR2 SYGVKD. J was trimmed by 7 bases and V by 7 bases; bases with no gene match: 3. V gene TRBV10-3 combines with J gene TRBJ1-2, with 7 bases matching TRBD1. This TCR was recovered from a human donor with non-small cell lung cancer who had a partial response to radiotherapy plus ipilimumab. Material: peripheral blood, obtained from a patient treated with radiotherapy plus ipilimumab. The CDR3 loop is CAITGGSGYTF. The DNA for the CDR3 is TGTGCCATCACAGGGGGAAGTGGCTACACCTTC.